The entry below describes one TCR beta chain. The source of the sample is a study of T-cell memory formation after mild COVID-19. TCRdb independently ran MiXCR on the 5' RACE reads; one entry per CDR3 protein. The repertoire has 350,000 to 550,000 distinct CDR3 sequences, more than 15% of them found once; the top ten carry about 22%. The sequence derives from a man between 18 and 35 years old who had mild COVID-19 (a few samples of this study predate the infection). Cell type and time point are not known. Sequenced: PBMCs or a T cell subset sorted from them (not recorded which).

In nucleotides, the CDR3 is TGCAGCGCCAGACAGAATACTGAAGCTTTCTTT. The encoded protein is CSARQNTEAFF. V gene TRBV29-1 combines with J gene TRBJ1-1; possibly TRBD1 for D (5 bases). V shed 7 bases and J shed 5 bases, with 11 bases lying between them. Germline CDR1 and CDR2: SQVTM and ANQGSEA. The CDR3 has 11 residues.